This is a list of T cell receptor beta chains from one sample in a study of OX40 agonist ivuxolimab in advanced cancers. Clones were read by immunoSEQ multiplex PCR, and TCRdb kept only the in-frame ones, dropping some. The data contain some 97,000 clones, about 88% of them singletons. The sequencing used CD4+ or CD8+ T cells sorted from blood, collected in a trial of the OX40 agonist ivuxolimab. Every receptor here comes from an adult with an advanced solid tumor such as melanoma, head and neck, liver or kidney cancer. CDR3s include the opening cysteine and the closing phenylalanine or tryptophan. The D gene is left open where the match is weak. Some rows have no size entry. The others give once, few or many, or a class for an expanded clone.

>TRBD2|TRBV19|TRBJ2-7|few
CASRTSGSGYEQYF
TGTGCCAGTAGGACTAGCGGGAGTGGGTACGAGCAGTACTTC
>NA|TRBV2|TRBJ1-2|NA
CASSDPGQIPNNYGYTF
TGTGCCAGCAGTGACCCCGGACAGATCCCCAATAACTATGGCTACACCTTC
>TRBD2|TRBV9|TRBJ2-3|NA
CASSVGTSGFLTDTQYF
TGTGCCAGCAGCGTAGGGACTAGCGGGTTTTTAACAGATACGCAGTATTTT
>NA|TRBV5-1|TRBJ2-2|NA
CASSLEGGSTGELFF
TGCGCCAGCAGCTTGGAGGGCGGTAGCACCGGGGAGCTGTTTTTT
>TRBD1|TRBV14|TRBJ1-4|NA
CASSRQGPNEKLFF
TGTGCCAGCAGCCGACAGGGCCCTAATGAAAAACTGTTTTTT
>NA|TRBV6-1|TRBJ1-2|NA
CASSDPNRVEGYTF
TGTGCCAGCAGTGACCCGAATAGGGTGGAGGGCTACACCTTC
>NA|TRBV5-1|TRBJ2-1|NA
CASSPPRDTYNEQFF
TGCGCCAGCAGCCCGCCCCGGGACACTTACAATGAGCAGTTCTTC
>NA|TRBV27|TRBJ1-1|NA
CASRRRGTLEAFF
TGTGCCAGCAGACGGAGGGGGACACTTGAAGCTTTCTTT
>NA|TRBV19|TRBJ1-2|once
CASSPVGVHNYGYTF
TGTGCCAGTAGTCCCGTCGGGGTCCATAACTATGGCTACACCTTC
>NA|TRBV7-2|TRBJ1-2|NA
CASSLGGAGGQFYGYTF
TGTGCCAGCAGCTTAGGGGGTGCGGGGGGACAATTCTATGGCTACACCTTC
>TRBD1|TRBV6-1|TRBJ1-1|NA
CASTTGQAGTEAFF
TGTGCCAGCACCACGGGACAGGCAGGGACTGAAGCTTTCTTT
>NA|TRBV10-2|TRBJ2-2|NA
CASSESRGAGELFF
TGCGCCAGCAGTGAGTCACGAGGTGCCGGGGAGCTGTTTTTT
>NA|TRBV14|TRBJ2-5|once
CASSQVGQRAMTQYF
TGTGCCAGCAGCCAGGTCGGACAGAGGGCTATGACCCAGTACTTC
>TRBD2|TRBV5-4|TRBJ2-7|NA
CASSLGGGRGLAGGGQYF
TGTGCCAGCAGCTTGGGCGGGGGTAGAGGGCTAGCGGGAGGAGGCCAGTACTTC
>NA|TRBV7-3|TRBJ2-3|NA
CASSSTGASDTQYF
TGTGCCAGCAGCTCAACCGGAGCGTCCGATACGCAGTATTTT
>NA|TRBV27|TRBJ2-3|NA
CASSLQGFRTDTQYF
TGTGCCAGCAGTTTACAGGGTTTTCGCACAGATACGCAGTATTTT
>TRBD1|TRBV30|TRBJ1-6|NA
CAWSEGTGNNSPLHF
TGTGCCTGGAGTGAGGGGACAGGGAATAATTCACCCCTCCACTTT
>NA|TRBV7-9|TRBJ1-3|NA
CASTPGGVGNTIYF
TGTGCCAGCACCCCCGGGGGGGTCGGAAACACCATATATTTT
>TRBD2|TRBV5-1|TRBJ2-3|NA
CASSLALAGSGTRQYF
TGCGCCAGCAGCTTGGCCTTGGCGGGAAGTGGGACTAGGCAGTATTTT
>NA|TRBV6-1|TRBJ1-5|once
CASSEGRGNYHF
TGTGCCAGCAGTGAGGGACGGGGGAATTACCATTTT
>NA|TRBV5-1|TRBJ2-3|NA
CASSATDTQYF
TGCGCCAGCAGCGCCACAGATACGCAGTATTTT
>NA|TRBV2|TRBJ1-3|NA
CASGWGSSGNTIYF
TGTGCTAGCGGATGGGGTAGCTCTGGAAACACCATATATTTT
>NA|TRBV28|TRBJ2-7|NA
CASSLSPLHTAHSYEQYF
TGTGCCAGCAGTTTATCCCCATTGCACACAGCCCACTCCTACGAGCAGTACTTC
>NA|TRBV5-1|TRBJ1-1|NA
CASSLSDPARTEAFF
TGCGCCAGCAGCTTGAGCGACCCGGCGAGAACTGAAGCTTTCTTT
>NA|TRBV7-2|TRBJ2-1|NA
CASSPDSLVGEQFF
TGTGCCAGCAGCCCCGACAGTCTCGTCGGTGAGCAGTTCTTC
>TRBD1|TRBV28|TRBJ1-1|NA
CASSSPSSGGTEAFF
TGTGCCAGCAGTTCCCCCTCGTCAGGGGGCACTGAAGCTTTCTTT
>NA|TRBV6-5|TRBJ1-4|NA
CASSPGLTNEKLFF
TGTGCCAGCAGCCCAGGGTTAACTAATGAAAAACTGTTTTTT
>NA|TRBV19|TRBJ1-2|NA
CASLREGTSYGYTF
TGTGCCAGTCTGAGGGAGGGCACATCGTATGGCTACACCTTC
>NA|TRBV11-1|TRBJ1-1|NA
CASSLAGASTEAFF
TGTGCCAGCAGCTTAGCAGGGGCGTCCACTGAAGCTTTCTTT
>NA|TRBV29-1|TRBJ2-3|NA
CSVLGFTDTQYF
TGCAGCGTGTTGGGGTTCACAGATACGCAGTATTTT
>NA|TRBV14|TRBJ1-1|NA
CASSNLKGAHTEAFF
TGTGCCAGCAGTAACCTTAAAGGGGCCCACACTGAAGCTTTCTTT
>TRBD1|TRBV6-6|TRBJ1-1|NA
CASSPPGQTNTEAFF
TGTGCCAGCAGTCCCCCGGGACAGACCAACACTGAAGCTTTCTTT
>TRBD1|TRBV5-4|TRBJ2-1|NA
CASSSQGAFYNEQFF
TGTGCCAGCAGCTCACAGGGGGCATTCTACAATGAGCAGTTCTTC
>TRBD2|TRBV15|TRBJ2-7|NA
CATSPTGGFPGEQYF
TGTGCCACCAGCCCCACGGGGGGGTTCCCGGGCGAGCAGTACTTC
>NA|TRBV6-6|TRBJ2-6|NA
CASSSTGTNVLTF
TGTGCCAGCAGTTCGACAGGAACCAACGTCCTGACTTTC
>NA|TRBV7-9|TRBJ2-5|NA
CASSSQETQYF
TGTGCCAGCAGCTCCCAAGAGACCCAGTACTTC
>NA|TRBV13|TRBJ1-2|NA
CASSLQGFNYGYTF
TGTGCCAGCAGCCTACAGGGATTTAACTATGGCTACACCTTC
>TRBD1|TRBV9|TRBJ2-5|few
CASSPQGALQETQYF
TGTGCCAGCAGCCCTCAGGGGGCCCTACAAGAGACCCAGTACTTC
>NA|TRBV9|TRBJ1-4|NA
CASSEGTAGREKLFF
TGTGCCAGCAGCGAGGGGACGGCCGGACGGGAAAAACTGTTTTTT
>TRBD1|TRBV19|TRBJ2-7|NA
CASQPGQASYEQYF
TGTGCCTCCCAACCGGGACAGGCCTCCTACGAGCAGTACTTC
>NA|TRBV7-3|TRBJ2-5|NA
CASSLQGTETQYF
TGTGCCAGCAGCTTACAGGGGACGGAGACCCAGTACTTC
>NA|TRBV15|TRBJ1-4|NA
CATSRDGTVREKLFF
TGTGCCACCAGCAGAGATGGAACCGTAAGGGAAAAACTGTTTTTT
>TRBD1|TRBV7-8|TRBJ2-7|NA
CASSTDRGASYEQYF
TGTGCCAGCAGCACCGACAGGGGGGCCTCCTACGAGCAGTACTTC
>TRBD1|TRBV6-1|TRBJ1-2|NA
CASSEVTGGAFGYTF
TGTGCCAGCAGTGAGGTGACAGGGGGCGCTTTTGGCTACACCTTC
>NA|TRBV27|TRBJ1-2|NA
CASSRDTHSPYGYTF
TGTGCCAGCAGTCGCGACACCCATTCGCCCTATGGCTACACCTTC
>TRBD1|TRBV5-1|TRBJ1-6|NA
CASTPHGQVNNSPLHF
TGCGCCAGCACCCCTCATGGACAGGTTAATAATTCACCCCTCCACTTT